The next 9 T cell receptor beta chains were all read from a single sample in a study of blood T cell repertoires in COVID-19 (dated by TCRdb to 2018 to 2020). Libraries were constructed by the immunoSEQ multiplex PCR assay. TCRdb mirrors the immuneACCESS table, restricted to in-frame sequences. Some clones are absent from its copies; in checked studies, under half trace to an unresolved V gene, and the reason for the others is unknown. Counted in this sample were roughly 150,000 clones; around 80% of them appeared once. Approximately 7.7% of the sample goes to the ten largest clones. The sequencing sample was made of PBMCs or T cells enriched from blood (not recorded which). The origin of the receptors is a woman aged 45-65 years who had recovered from COVID-19.

The J gene is TRBJ1-2, the V gene TRBV7-2, with D uncertain. The CDR3 spans 16 residues. In germline, CDR1 is SGHTA, CDR2 FQGNSA. V lost 1 base and J 1 base, leaving 13 bases between the germline ends. The CDR3 region is CASSLGGAGFNYGYTF. For the CDR3, the DNA is TGTGCCAGCAGCTTAGGGGGTGCGGGGTTTAACTATGGCTACACCTTC. The full variable domain, completed using reference TRBV7-2 and TRBJ1-2, is GAGVSQSPSNKVTEKGKDVELRCDPISGHTALYWYRQSLGQGLEFLIYFQGNSAPDKSGLPSDRFSAERTGGSVSTLTIQRTQQEDSAVYLCASSLGGAGFNYGYTFGSGTRLTVV.

The chain employs TRBV23-1 and TRBJ1-3, with D perhaps TRBD1 (5 bases). TRBV23-1 is given ORF status, its function remaining uncertain. Between the trimmed V and J ends, which lost 4 bases and 3 bases, there was a span of 10 bases. This CDR3 is 14 amino acids long. CDR3 coding DNA: TGCGCCAGCAGTCCAGGGTTGGGTGGAAACACCATATATTTT. This sequence encodes CASSPGLGGNTIYF.

This rearrangement joins TRBV6-5 to TRBJ2-5; TRBD1 agrees at 7 bases. Per germline, CDR1 MNHEY and CDR2 SVGAGI. The ends lost 7 bases at V and 11 bases at J; junction bases unmatched: 7. The CDR3 totals 11 residues. In DNA form, the CDR3 reads TGTGCCAGCAATTTAATGGGACAGCAGTACTTC. Its protein is CASNLMGQQYF.

This chain uses TRBV13 with TRBJ2-5; D is unresolved. CDR3 length: 15 residues. Germline values: CDR1 PRHDT, CDR2 FYEKMQ (reference sequence). Deletions cut 5 bases from V and 3 bases from J, with 16 bases between. The CDR3 here is CASSPIYSSEETQYF. The DNA of the CDR3 is TGTGCCAGCAGCCCCATATACTCGTCCGAAGAGACCCAGTACTTC.

The table lists this clone with a few counts. The V and J genes are TRBV10-3 and TRBJ2-3; TRBD2 matches 11 bases. J lost 4 bases, V lost 6 bases, and 9 bases had no gene match. CDR1 and CDR2 (germline): ENHRY, SYGVKD. This CDR3 has 16 amino acids. CDR3 nucleotides: TGTGCCATCAGGGCGGTAGCGGGAGGGCTATCAGATACGCAGTATTTT. As protein: CAIRAVAGGLSDTQYF.

The rearrangement uses TRBV3-1 (or the pseudogene TRBV3-2) and TRBJ1-1; no clear D. From germline, CDR1 is LGHDT and CDR2 YNNKEL (reference sequence). V gave up 1 base and J gave up 2 bases, with 5 bases separating them. This CDR3 comprises 13 residues. The CDR3 sequence is CASSQVQNTEAFF. In DNA form, the CDR3 reads TGTGCCAGCAGCCAAGTCCAAAACACTGAAGCTTTCTTT.

The CDR3 spells CASSQGVGLALPEQFF. Here the CDR3 DNA reads TGTGCCAGCAGCCAAGGTGTCGGACTAGCTCTACCTGAGCAGTTCTTC. V usage is TRBV3-1 (or the pseudogene TRBV3-2) and J usage is TRBJ2-1, with TRBD2 matching over 8 bases. The germline CDR1 and CDR2 sequences are LGHDT and YNNKEL (reference sequence). Unmatched junction bases numbered 11, after V lost 1 base and J lost 9 bases. CDR3 size: 16 residues.

This chain links TRBV21-1 with TRBJ2-3; TRBD2 is taken as the D call from the table, unchecked against the DNA. TRBV21-1 is designated a pseudogene. This CDR3 has 17 residues. In DNA form, the CDR3 reads TGTGCCAGCAGCAAAGCGCGGGGCAGGGAGGGGACAGATACGCAGTATTTT. This translates into CASSKARGREGTDTQYF.

The rearrangement links TRBV27 to TRBJ2-3; a weak D match, TRBD2 (6 bases). The CDR3 consists of 14 residues. V was cut by 5 bases and J by 4 bases, with 13 bases left in between. Germline V gene lookup returns CDR1 MNHEY and CDR2 SMNVEV (reference sequence). This chain's CDR3 is CASSLQWRADTQYF. The CDR3 DNA is TGTGCCAGCAGTCTACAATGGAGGGCAGATACGCAGTATTTT.